This T cell receptor beta chain was retrieved from a study of CD8+ T cells in alopecia areata. The wider study: Treated patients took oral tofacitinib at 5 to 10 mg twice daily.

Overall study findings and caveats: The study found that many expanded lesional clones persisted in scalp and blood during tofacitinib.

This clone was observed a few times. Its target is unknown. Sequencing relied on a cDNA template that was reverse transcribed from extracted RNA. TCRdb's copy holds only in-frame clones and misses some; the assay was immunoSEQ multiplex PCR. The sample has approximately 180,000 clones, more than 50% seen once. Treatment specified: oral pan-JAK inhibitor, 5-10 mg twice daily. Germline CDR1 reads LNHDA; CDR2 reads SQIVND (reference sequence). Between the trimmed V and J ends, which lost 9 bases and 3 bases, there was a span of 11 bases. The CDR3 runs to 12 residues. The source is a human donor with alopecia areata. Sequencing used CD4+ T cells sorted from blood, obtained at week 24, from a patient treated with tofacitinib. The chain recombines TRBV19 with TRBJ1-1; D is uncertain. This CDR3 is CASRGVDTEAFF. CDR3 in DNA: TGTGCCAGCCGTGGGGTCGACACTGAAGCTTTCTTT.